This entry lists 14 T cell receptor beta chains sequenced from one sample in a study of blood T cell repertoires in COVID-19. This table comes from immunoSEQ multiplex PCR, and its TCRdb copy is limited to in-frame clones, with some not included. The repertoire consists of more than 250,000 clones, with about 83% occurring once and the leading ten covering 6% to 7%. Material for sequencing was PBMCs or T cells enriched from blood (not recorded which). These receptors all stem from a woman between 40 and 55 years old who had recovered from COVID-19.

The genes are TRBV5-1 and TRBJ2-6; D may be TRBD2 (7 bases). The CDR3 length is 16 residues. Germline V CDR1 and CDR2: SGHRS, YFSETQ. Trimming took off 3 bases at V and 1 base at J, with 11 bases between the two ends. The CDR3 loop is CASSSGGQSGANVLTF. CDR3 DNA: TGCGCCAGCAGCTCGGGAGGACAGTCTGGGGCCAACGTCCTGACTTTC.

This clone was counted a few times. The chain employs TRBV20-1 and TRBJ2-1, with D perhaps TRBD1 (5 bases). The CDR3 extends over 10 amino acids. Trimming took off 4 bases at V and 15 bases at J, with 13 bases between the two ends. The V gene's germline CDR1 is DFQATT and CDR2 SNEGSKA (reference sequence). The CDR3 DNA reads TGCAGTGCTAAGGACACGTTGTGGTTCTTC. Amino acids: CSAKDTLWFF.

The chain carries TRBV7-9 and TRBJ2-7, with 7 positions matching TRBD1. The V segment lost 3 bases and the J segment 4 bases; nucleotides outside the gene matches: 3. The CDR3 loop spans 13 amino acids. Germline CDR1 and CDR2: SEHNR and FQNEAQ (reference sequence). CDR3 loop: CASSFGQEYEQYF. Here the CDR3 DNA reads TGTGCCAGCAGCTTCGGACAGGAATACGAGCAGTACTTC.

This clone turned up a few times. The chain combines TRBV7-9 with TRBJ2-1, with TRBD2 identical over 8 bases. The CDR3 has 17 amino acids. Trimming took 3 bases from V and 2 from J; bases not matched to a gene: 9. Germline lookup yields CDR1 SEHNR and CDR2 FQNEAQ (reference sequence). Written as DNA, the CDR3 is TGTGCCAGCAGCTTTGGGGCCGGGACTAGGACCTACAATGAGCAGTTCTTC. This encodes CASSFGAGTRTYNEQFF.

J is TRBJ1-5 and V is TRBV3-1 (or the pseudogene TRBV3-2); D possibly corresponds to TRBD1 (6 bases). Germline CDR1 reads LGHDT; CDR2 reads YNNKEL (reference sequence). The CDR3 spans 15 residues. V lost 3 bases to trimming and J lost 2 bases, with 11 bases between them. The CDR3 loop is CASSQGSGGNQPQHF. In DNA form, the CDR3 reads TGTGCCAGCAGCCAGGGATCAGGGGGCAATCAGCCCCAGCATTTT.

The chain uses TRBV21-1 and TRBJ1-1; no DNA check was done on the table's D call, TRBD1. TRBV21-1 is annotated as a pseudogene. This CDR3 region has 15 residues. The CDR3 loop is CASSKLAQENTEAFF. In nucleotides, the CDR3 is TGTGCCAGCAGCAAATTAGCACAGGAGAACACTGAAGCTTTCTTT.

The chain employs TRBV28 and TRBJ2-7, with D tentatively TRBD1 (6 bases). This CDR3 spans 15 amino acids. The germline gives CDR1 MDHEN, CDR2 SYDVKM. V lost 4 bases to trimming and J lost 4 bases, with 17 bases between them. The CDR3 bases are TGTGCCAGCAGTTCCCTTACCGGGACAAAATACGAGCAGTACTTC. It encodes CASSSLTGTKYEQYF.

A single count supports this clone. V usage is TRBV12-3 or TRBV12-4 and J usage is TRBJ1-1; 7 nucleotides agree with TRBD1. V shed 6 bases, J shed 4 bases, and the junction held 5 bases outside the gene matches. The CDR3 has 13 amino acids. The CDR3 DNA sequence: TGTGCCAGCAGCTCGACAGGGCTCACTGAAGCTTTCTTT. It yields the protein CASSSTGLTEAFF.

This rearrangement joins TRBV7-9 to TRBJ1-2; TRBD1 matches 9 bases. In germline, CDR1 is SEHNR, CDR2 FQNEAQ (reference sequence). The CDR3 has 15 residues. V lost 5 bases to trimming and J lost 7 bases; unmatched junction nucleotides: 11. CDR3 loop: CASSVNRGPSVGYTF. CDR3 DNA sequence: TGTGCCAGCAGCGTCAACAGGGGGCCTTCGGTTGGCTACACCTTC.

In this sample, this clone turned up once. V usage is TRBV6-2 or TRBV6-3 and J usage is TRBJ2-3; 11 positions agree with TRBD2. CDR1 and CDR2 from the germline V gene are MNHEY and SVGEGT. The V and J ends lost 5 bases and 2 bases, in that order; junction bases with no gene match: 9. This CDR3 has 17 residues. The CDR3 sequence is CASSPPLGLADTDTQYF. CDR3 DNA sequence: TGTGCCAGCAGTCCCCCCCTGGGACTAGCGGACACAGATACGCAGTATTTT.

A few counts support this clone. This rearrangement joins TRBV7-3 to TRBJ2-2; the D gene is possibly TRBD2 (5 bases). Germline-derived CDR1 and CDR2 are SGHTA and FQGTGA. The CDR3 runs 15 residues. Trimming pared 5 bases from V and 3 bases from J, leaving 13 bases between. The CDR3: CASSELGRDTGELFF. CDR3 in DNA: TGTGCCAGCAGCGAACTCGGGCGGGACACCGGGGAGCTGTTTTTT.

The chain combines TRBV19 with TRBJ1-2, with 8 bases that match TRBD1. This CDR3 has 14 amino acids. The trim removed 5 bases at V and 4 bases at J, leaving 6 bases unmatched. Germline-derived CDR1 and CDR2 are LNHDA and SQIVND (reference sequence). CDR3 sequence reads: CASSPGTGRYGYTF. The CDR3 DNA reads as TGTGCCAGTAGTCCCGGGACAGGACGCTATGGCTACACCTTC. Variable domain in full (rest from reference TRBV19 and TRBJ1-2): DGGITQSPKYLFRKEGQNVTLSCEQNLNHDAMYWYRQDPGQGLRLIYYSQIVNDFQKGDIAEGYSVSREKKESFPLTVTSAQKNPTAFYLCASSPGTGRYGYTFGSGTRLTVV.

The chain carries TRBV3-1 (or the pseudogene TRBV3-2) and TRBJ2-3; no clear D gene. CDR3 size: 12 residues. The germline V gene has CDR1 LGHDT and CDR2 YNNKEL (reference sequence). Trimming stripped 1 base from V and 5 bases from J, with 4 bases between. CDR3 region: CASSQGQDTQYF. The CDR3 nucleotides read TGTGCCAGCAGCCAAGGGCAAGATACGCAGTATTTT.

This clone occurred once. V usage is TRBV6-2 or TRBV6-3 and J usage is TRBJ1-1; D is unresolved. Trimming cost V 0 bases and J 8 bases, with 16 bases left between them. Germline CDR1 is MNHEY and CDR2 is SVGEGT. There are 15 residues in the CDR3. DNA of the CDR3: TGTGCCAGCAGTTACTCGAGGCTTCCAATCCCAGAAGCTTTCTTT. Its translation: CASSYSRLPIPEAFF.